These 24 T cell receptor beta chains share one sample of origin, sequenced in a study of shared clonotypes between healthy human individuals. Sequencing used immunoSEQ multiplex PCR; TCRdb keeps in-frame clones, though not all of them. Of 2 million to 2.5 million clones in the sample, more than 90% were seen once. The sequenced sample was naive CD4+ T cells sorted from blood. Subset indicated: CD45RA+ positively selected. The source is a man aged 18-30 years in good health.

The V and J genes are TRBV2 and TRBJ1-5; D possibly corresponds to TRBD1 (6 bases). Germline V gene lookup returns CDR1 SNHLY and CDR2 FYNNEI. CDR3 length: 14 residues. Deletions cut 6 bases from V and 4 bases from J, with 13 bases between. DNA of the CDR3: TGTGCCAGCAGAAGAGAGGGGGTGAATCAGCCCCAGCATTTT. As protein: CASRREGVNQPQHF. The complete variable domain, with remaining parts taken from reference TRBV2 and TRBJ1-5, reads EPEVTQTPSHQVTQMGQEVILRCVPISNHLYFYWYRQILGQKVEFLVSFYNNEISEKSEIFDDQFSVERPDGSNFTLKIRSTKLEDSAMYFCASRREGVNQPQHFGDGTRLSIL.

This chain's CDR3 is CASSLWTTSTDTQYF. CDR3 in DNA: TGTGCCAGCAGCTTATGGACAACTAGCACAGATACGCAGTATTTT. V usage is TRBV7-9 and J usage is TRBJ2-3; weak D call: TRBD1 (5 bases). V lost 2 bases to trimming and J lost 0 bases, with 9 bases between them. The CDR3 sequence is 15 residues long. The germline V gene has CDR1 SEHNR and CDR2 FQNEAQ (reference sequence). Based on the CDR3 plus reference TRBV7-9 and TRBJ2-3, the full variable domain is DTGVSQNPRHKITKRGQNVTFRCDPISEHNRLYWYRQTLGQGPEFLTYFQNEAQLEKSRLLSDRFSAERPKGSFSTLEIQRTEQGDSAMYLCASSLWTTSTDTQYFGPGTRLTVL.

This rearrangement joins TRBV28 to TRBJ1-4, with a tentative D call TRBD1 (5 bases). Germline V gives CDR1 MDHEN, CDR2 SYDVKM. This CDR3 spans 14 amino acids. Trimming took 3 bases from V and 4 from J, leaving 9 bases between them. The CDR3 DNA reads TGTGCCAGCAGTTTGGGGGGGGATAATGAAAAACTGTTTTTT. Translated, it gives CASSLGGDNEKLFF. The whole variable domain, filled in from reference TRBV28 and TRBJ1-4, reads DVKVTQSSRYLVKRTGEKVFLECVQDMDHENMFWYRQDPGLGLRLIYFSYDVKMKEKGDIPEGYSVSREKKERFSLILESASTNQTSMYLCASSLGGDNEKLFFGSGTQLSVL.

The V call is TRBV19, the J call TRBJ2-5; the D is unclear. The CDR3 contains 13 residues. Trimming cost V 4 bases and J 9 bases, with 15 bases left between them. CDR1 is LNHDA, CDR2 SQIVND, per germline (reference sequence). CDR3 coding DNA: TGTGCCAGTAGTACGGACGTCAATCGGGCCCAGTACTTC. Its translation is CASSTDVNRAQYF.

The V call is TRBV4-2, the J call TRBJ1-6, with unresolved D. The CDR3 length is 15 residues. Germline CDR1 reads LGHNA; CDR2 reads YNFKEQ. The V and J ends lost 0 bases and 5 bases respectively, with 8 bases between them. CDR3 sequence: CASSQDRLDNSPLHF. As DNA, the CDR3 is TGTGCCAGCAGCCAAGATCGTTTGGATAATTCACCCCTCCACTTT.

This clone was recorded only once. This chain connects TRBV28 to TRBJ2-7; 9 nucleotides line up with TRBD1. The V segment lost 4 bases and the J segment 7 bases; nucleotides outside the gene matches: 14. From germline, CDR1 is MDHEN and CDR2 SYDVKM. This CDR3 is built from 16 residues. The CDR3 reads CASSSITRQGGGEQYF. Here the CDR3 DNA reads TGTGCCAGCAGTTCAATAACCCGACAGGGGGGAGGTGAGCAGTACTTC.

This sequence joins TRBV19 and TRBJ2-2; TRBD2 agrees at 7 bases. J gave up 3 bases and V 2 bases, and 3 bases lay outside the gene matches. The CDR3 runs to 15 residues. CDR1 and CDR2 from the germline V gene are LNHDA and SQIVND (reference sequence). The CDR3 is CASSIWGRDTGELFF. CDR3 bases: TGTGCCAGTAGTATATGGGGGAGGGACACCGGGGAGCTGTTTTTT.

The genes are TRBV5-6 and TRBJ2-7; 11 nucleotides line up with TRBD1. CDR3 length equals 16 residues. Per the germline V gene, CDR1 is SGHDT and CDR2 is YYEEEE. The junction had 8 bases not matched to a gene; V was cut back by 1 base and J by 5 bases. The chain's CDR3 is CASSLLDRGPLHEQYF. The CDR3 DNA reads as TGTGCCAGCAGCTTGCTGGACAGGGGGCCTCTCCACGAGCAGTACTTC.

This clone was picked up one time. V is TRBV5-6 and J is TRBJ2-3; 8 positions agree with TRBD1. This CDR3 is built from 16 residues. The J segment lost 0 bases and the V segment lost 3 bases, leaving 6 bases of the junction unmatched. Germline-derived CDR1 and CDR2 are SGHDT and YYEEEE. CDR3 amino acids: CASSYTGGLSTDTQYF. CDR3 DNA sequence: TGTGCCAGCAGCTATACAGGGGGGCTGAGCACAGATACGCAGTATTTT.

This clone was counted a single time. The V and J genes are TRBV5-4 and TRBJ2-2; D tentatively reads TRBD1 or TRBD2 (5 bases each). Germline V CDR1 and CDR2: SGHNT, YYREEE (reference sequence). The V end was cut by 4 bases, the J end by 6 bases, with 10 bases between. This CDR3 contains 13 residues. For the CDR3, the DNA is TGTGCCAGCAGCCTTGGGGGATCCGGGGAGCTGTTTTTT. It codes for CASSLGGSGELFF.

The genes are TRBV5-6 and TRBJ2-5, with D perhaps matching TRBD2 (5 bases). Trimming removed 0 bases from V and 2 bases from J, with 8 bases in between. CDR1 is SGHDT, CDR2 YYEEEE, per germline. This CDR3 contains 14 residues. The chain's CDR3 is CASSLGLHQETQYF. The CDR3 bases are TGTGCCAGCAGCTTGGGACTACATCAAGAGACCCAGTACTTC. Drawing the rest from reference TRBV5-6 and TRBJ2-5, the complete variable domain is DAGVTQSPTHLIKTRGQQVTLRCSPKSGHDTVSWYQQALGQGPQFIFQYYEEEERQRGNFPDRFSGHQFPNYSSELNVNALLLGDSALYLCASSLGLHQETQYFGPGTRLLVL.

V and J are TRBV11-3 and TRBJ2-7; D not resolved. This CDR3 comprises 13 residues. Trimming left V 4 bases short and J 4 bases short, with 11 bases between. Germline V gene lookup returns CDR1 SGHNT and CDR2 YENEEA. The CDR3 sequence is CASSSPVRYEQYF. The DNA of the CDR3 is TGTGCCAGCAGCTCCCCCGTTAGATACGAGCAGTACTTC. Full variable domain (rest looked up from reference TRBV11-3 and TRBJ2-7): EAGVVQSPRYKIIEKKQPVAFWCNPISGHNTLYWYLQNLGQGPELLIRYENEEAVDDSQLPKDRFSAERLKGVDSTLKIQPAELGDSAVYLCASSSPVRYEQYFGPGTRLTVT.

This sequence joins TRBV30 and TRBJ1-1; no clear D gene. This CDR3 has 10 amino acids. Trimming took off 1 base at V and 11 bases at J, with 8 bases between the two ends. Looked up from germline, CDR1 is GTSNPN and CDR2 is SVGIG (reference sequence). CDR3 residues: CAWSETGAFF. DNA of the CDR3: TGTGCCTGGAGTGAGACGGGGGCTTTCTTT.

The rearrangement joins TRBV27 to TRBJ1-5, with TRBD1 as a possible D gene (6 bases). Germline CDR1 MNHEY, CDR2 SMNVEV (reference sequence). V lost 3 bases to trimming and J lost 0 bases, with 12 bases between them. The CDR3 spans 16 residues. The CDR3 DNA follows: TGTGCCAGCAGTTTGAGGGGGTCTTTTAGCAATCAGCCCCAGCATTTT. Amino acid sequence: CASSLRGSFSNQPQHF.

The chain combines TRBV5-1 with TRBJ1-4; D may be TRBD1 (5 bases). This CDR3 region has 14 residues. Trimming stripped 4 bases from V and 7 bases from J, with 14 bases between. The germline gives CDR1 SGHRS, CDR2 YFSETQ. The DNA for the CDR3 is TGCGCCAGCAGCCTTGATCAGGGAAGTGAAAAACTGTTTTTT. Protein sequence: CASSLDQGSEKLFF.

The chain links TRBV11-3 to TRBJ2-1; 8 bases line up with TRBD1. Germline V gene sequence: CDR1 SGHNT, CDR2 YENEEA. The CDR3 loop spans 15 amino acids. V lost 4 bases, J lost 3 bases, and 5 bases stayed unmatched. The CDR3: CASSSGQADYNEQFF. The CDR3 DNA reads TGTGCCAGCAGCTCGGGACAGGCAGACTACAATGAGCAGTTCTTC.

This chain connects TRBV7-6 to TRBJ2-6; TRBD2 aligns across 7 bases. Germline V gene data show CDR1 as SGHVS and CDR2 as FNYEAQ. CDR3 length: 17 residues. The V gene end was trimmed by 6 bases and the J gene end by 0 bases; junction bases not matched to a gene: 8. CDR3 sequence: CASSLIPGGSGANVLTF. The CDR3 bases are TGTGCCAGCAGTTTGATACCGGGAGGCTCTGGGGCCAACGTCCTGACTTTC.

A note on this clone: Additional DNA sequences in this sample encode the identical CDR3. The CDR3, as DNA: TGTGCCACCAGCAGAGATCTAGGCTACGAGCAGTACTTC. It codes for CATSRDLGYEQYF. The genes are TRBV15 and TRBJ2-7; D gene ambiguous. This CDR3 is 13 amino acids long. Looked up from germline, CDR1 is LNHNV and CDR2 is YYDKDF (reference sequence). Trimming shortened V by 0 bases and J by 3 bases, and 6 bases separated the two germline ends.

The chain recombines TRBV30 with TRBJ1-2; D ambiguous. Germline V lookup: CDR1 GTSNPN, CDR2 SVGIG (reference sequence). The germline V and J ends were trimmed by 0 bases and 1 base, with 6 bases remaining between them. CDR3 length: 13 amino acids. The DNA for the CDR3 is TGTGCCTGGAGTGTCGGGGATAACTATGGCTACACCTTC. Its protein product is CAWSVGDNYGYTF. Combining the CDR3 with reference TRBV30 and TRBJ1-2 gives the whole variable domain SQTIHQWPATLVQPVGSPLSLECTVEGTSNPNLYWYRQAAGRGLQLLFYSVGIGQISSEVPQNLSASRPQDRQFILSSKKLLLSDSGFYLCAWSVGDNYGYTFGSGTRLTVV.

V and J are TRBV7-2 and TRBJ1-6; D is uncertain. CDR1 is SGHTA, CDR2 FQGNSA, per germline. V shed 5 bases and J shed 8 bases, with 10 bases lying between them. The CDR3 runs 13 residues. CDR3 sequence: CASSTYKDSPLHF. The CDR3 coding sequence is TGTGCCAGCAGCACCTACAAGGATTCACCCCTCCACTTT.

This rearrangement joins TRBV5-1 to TRBJ2-1, with 9 positions matching TRBD2. The CDR3 is made up of 14 amino acids. Per germline, CDR1 SGHRS and CDR2 YFSETQ. Trimming took 4 bases from V and 7 from J; bases not matched to a gene: 6. Written as DNA, the CDR3 is TGCGCCAGCAGCGCGCTAGCGGGGCGAAATGAGCAGTTCTTC. Residues: CASSALAGRNEQFF.

The chain is built from TRBV6-5 and TRBJ2-3; the D is unclear. Trimming removed 2 bases at V and 2 bases at J, with 8 bases between. Looked up from germline, CDR1 is MNHEY and CDR2 is SVGAGI. The CDR3 covers 14 residues. The CDR3 DNA follows: TGTGCCAGCAGTTACGTTGGTCCCACAGATACGCAGTATTTT. The encoded protein is CASSYVGPTDTQYF.

This clone was seen only once. This chain joins TRBV4-1 and TRBJ2-2, with TRBD1 identical over 9 bases. The germline CDR1 and CDR2 sequences are MGHRA and YSYEKL. The CDR3 has 14 amino acids. Trimming cost V 8 bases and J 4 bases; bases outside gene matches: 5. The CDR3 DNA is TGCGCCAGCGCCGGGACAGGGTTCACCGGGGAGCTGTTTTTT. Translated, it gives CASAGTGFTGELFF.

The V gene is TRBV6-6, the J gene TRBJ2-6; 12 bases map to TRBD1. The V and J ends lost 10 bases and 4 bases, in that order; junction bases with no gene match: 8. CDR1 MNHNY and CDR2 SVGAGI come from the germline V gene (reference sequence). CDR3 length equals 16 residues. The CDR3 DNA sequence: TGTGCCACGAGGGACAGGGGGCATTCGGGGGCCAACGTCCTGACTTTC. Translated: CATRDRGHSGANVLTF.